This is a list of T cell receptor beta chains from one sample in a study of T cells after yellow fever vaccination. A single record per CDR3 protein comes from TCRdb applying MiXCR to the 5' RACE reads. This table holds 340,000 or so distinct CDR3 sequences, roughly an eighth found once. The source material was CD4+ T cells sorted from PBMCs, sampled 15 days after the yellow fever booster vaccination. These receptor sequences come from a man younger than 35 who received the YFV17D yellow fever vaccine. Both conserved end residues are trimmed from each CDR3. D genes are given only for firm matches. Expanded clones get a size class; other rows say once, few or many, or leave the size out.

>many|TRBV7-2|TRBD1
ASRVPGQYTEAF
>few|TRBV21-1|-
ASSKGPSSYNEQF
>-|TRBV20-1|-
SGLAGTDTQY
>few|TRBV11-2|-
ASSLVRGAPLH
>-|TRBV2|TRBD1
ASKARQGADTQY
>many|TRBV5-4|-
ASSLALAADTQY
>many|TRBV10-3|TRBD1
AISEPGDRTEAF
>few|TRBV6-5|-
ASSSKGNTIY
>few|TRBV5-6|-
ASSTTRRGEKLF
>few|TRBV12-3/TRBV12-4|-
ASRAGAPNTEAF
>few|TRBV20-1|-
SAYQGSSWGYT
>few|TRBV5-1|-
ASRSLNTDTQY
>once|TRBV3-1|-
ASSQRKENTGELF
>many|TRBV10-3|TRBD1
AIRGQANQPQH
>few|TRBV5-1|TRBD2
ASSLRSGAQETQY
>-|TRBV28|-
ASKPAPTEAF
>-|TRBV4-3|TRBD1
ASSHDRGFDQPQH
>few|TRBV15|-
ATSTMGAFYGYT
>-|TRBV5-1|-
ASRAPGGGEQY
>few|TRBV6-2/TRBV6-3|-
ASSYLPPGETQY
>-|TRBV7-7|-
ASSLAPGASNEQF
>few|TRBV12-3/TRBV12-4|-
ASSLNNQETQY
>few|TRBV4-3|-
ASSLDFGTPLGYT
>-|TRBV12-3/TRBV12-4|-
ASSPGVGTAQH
>-|TRBV4-3|-
ASSPGPRDQPQH
>-|TRBV6-6|-
ASSYSGRSGYT
>many|TRBV4-1|-
ASRQGLGVTEAF
>few|TRBV12-3/TRBV12-4|-
ASTPGHSSDTQY
>-|TRBV7-2|-
ASSLVGGLGNEQF
>-|TRBV6-2/TRBV6-3|-
ASSGDLNNEQF
>-|TRBV7-9|-
ASSLPSSNQPQH
>-|TRBV2|-
ASSELAYEQY
>few|TRBV6-6|-
ASSRTGKGGYT
>many|TRBV7-9|TRBD2
ATGLGFSDTQY
>-|TRBV12-3/TRBV12-4|TRBD1
ASKRGQVHPVGTEAF
>few|TRBV18|-
ASSRGRDTEAF